This T cell receptor beta chain was found in a study of monozygotic twins with cystic fibrosis. Across the whole study: Libraries were built from roughly 2.8 micrograms of fragmented DNA using about 16 PCR cycles. Study-wide points: J usage was most co-twin-similar in 8 of 16 pairs, V in 13. The repertoire was suggested to be naive-dominated, clonality median around 0.01.

CDR1 and CDR2 (germline): PRHDT, FYEKMQ (reference sequence). This CDR3 comprises 14 residues. The V end was cut by 5 bases, the J end by 3 bases, with 13 bases between. Using immunoSEQ multiplex PCR, the repertoire was profiled, and TCRdb retains in-frame clones only, with some absent. The sample contains tens of thousands of clones, 95% to 98% of which appear only once. A note on this clone: What it binds is not known.

The sample was blood. This rearrangement joins TRBV13 to TRBJ2-5; weak D call: TRBD1 (6 bases). The sequence was obtained from a girl aged 2-10 years with cystic fibrosis. CDR3 sequence (DNA): TGTGCCAGCAGCCTCGGGACACAGGAAGAGACCCAGTACTTC. Its translation is CASSLGTQEETQYF.